This T cell receptor beta chain stems from a study of control samples from healthy donors and cancer patients. Germline lookup yields CDR1 SGDLS and CDR2 YYNGEE. V gave up 0 bases and J gave up 2 bases, with 17 bases separating them. The CDR3 extends over 17 amino acids. Assay used: immunoSEQ multiplex PCR; TCRdb lists only in-frame clones, some missing. There are about 71,000 clones in the sample; 85% to 90% occur only once, and about 19% lies in the top ten. The clonotype comes from a man in his fifties or sixties with lung cancer. Sequenced sample: PBMCs. The J gene is TRBJ2-5, the V gene TRBV9, with D perhaps matching TRBD2 (7 bases). CDR3 bases: TGTGCCAGCAGCGTAGGCGGGGGCGGATTACCTCAAGAGACCCAGTACTTC. Translated, it gives CASSVGGGGLPQETQYF.